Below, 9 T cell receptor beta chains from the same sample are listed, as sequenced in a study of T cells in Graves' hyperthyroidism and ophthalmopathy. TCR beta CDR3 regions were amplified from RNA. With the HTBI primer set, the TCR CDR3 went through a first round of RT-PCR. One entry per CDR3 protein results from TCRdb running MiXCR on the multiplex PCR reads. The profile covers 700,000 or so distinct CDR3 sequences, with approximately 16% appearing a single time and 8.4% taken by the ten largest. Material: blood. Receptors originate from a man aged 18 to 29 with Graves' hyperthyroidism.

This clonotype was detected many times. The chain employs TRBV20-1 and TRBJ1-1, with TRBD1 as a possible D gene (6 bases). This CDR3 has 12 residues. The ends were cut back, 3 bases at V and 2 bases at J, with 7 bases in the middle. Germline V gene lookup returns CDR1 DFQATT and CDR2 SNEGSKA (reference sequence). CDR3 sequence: CSASRGNTEAFF. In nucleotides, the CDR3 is TGCAGTGCTAGCAGGGGAAACACTGAAGCTTTCTTT.

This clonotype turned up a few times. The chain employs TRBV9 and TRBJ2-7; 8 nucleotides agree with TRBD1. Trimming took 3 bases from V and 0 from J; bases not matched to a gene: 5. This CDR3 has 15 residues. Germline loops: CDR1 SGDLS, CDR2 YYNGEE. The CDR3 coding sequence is TGTGCCAGCAGCGACGGGACAGGTGACTCCTACGAGCAGTACTTC. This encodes CASSDGTGDSYEQYF.

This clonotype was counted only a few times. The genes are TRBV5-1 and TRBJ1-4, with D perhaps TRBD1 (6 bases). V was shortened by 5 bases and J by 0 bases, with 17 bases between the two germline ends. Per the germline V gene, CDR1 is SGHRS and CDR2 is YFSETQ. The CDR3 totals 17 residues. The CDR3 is CASRPGATRATNEKLFF. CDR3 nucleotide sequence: TGCGCCAGCAGGCCGGGGGCGACGCGGGCAACTAATGAAAAACTGTTTTTT. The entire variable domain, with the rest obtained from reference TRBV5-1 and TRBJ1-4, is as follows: KAGVTQTPRYLIKTRGQQVTLSCSPISGHRSVSWYQQTPGQGLQFLFEYFSETQRNKGNFPGRFSGRQFSNSRSEMNVSTLELGDSALYLCASRPGATRATNEKLFFGSGTQLSVL.

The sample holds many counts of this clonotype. The CDR3 nucleotides read TGTGCCACCAGTGAGGGGGCATCGGAGACCCAGTACTTC. Protein product: CATSEGASETQYF. The V and J genes are TRBV24-1 and TRBJ2-5, with D possibly matching TRBD1 (6 bases). Germline V CDR1 and CDR2: KGHDR, SFDVKD. V shed 4 bases and J shed 5 bases, with 10 bases lying between them. This CDR3 has 13 amino acids.

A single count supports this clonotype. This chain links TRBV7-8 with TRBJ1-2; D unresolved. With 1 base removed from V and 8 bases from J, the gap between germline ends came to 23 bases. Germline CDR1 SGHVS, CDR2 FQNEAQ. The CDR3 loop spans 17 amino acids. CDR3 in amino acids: CASSLGPVGNVGFGYTF. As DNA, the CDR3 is TGTGCCAGCAGCTTAGGACCAGTGGGGAACGTGGGGTTCGGCTACACCTTC.

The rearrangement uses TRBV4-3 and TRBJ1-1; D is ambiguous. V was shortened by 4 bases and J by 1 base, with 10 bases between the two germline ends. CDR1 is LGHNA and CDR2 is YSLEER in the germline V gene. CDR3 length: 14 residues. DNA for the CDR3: TGCGCCAGCAGCCTAGACTCCCAGAACACTGAAGCTTTCTTT. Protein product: CASSLDSQNTEAFF.

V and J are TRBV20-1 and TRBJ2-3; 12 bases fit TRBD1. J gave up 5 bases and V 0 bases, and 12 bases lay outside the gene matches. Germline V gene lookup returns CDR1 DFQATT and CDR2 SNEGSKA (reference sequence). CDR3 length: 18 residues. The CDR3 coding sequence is TGCAGTGCTAGAGACCCCCACCGGGACAGGGGGCGACAAGATACGCAGTATTTT. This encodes CSARDPHRDRGRQDTQYF.

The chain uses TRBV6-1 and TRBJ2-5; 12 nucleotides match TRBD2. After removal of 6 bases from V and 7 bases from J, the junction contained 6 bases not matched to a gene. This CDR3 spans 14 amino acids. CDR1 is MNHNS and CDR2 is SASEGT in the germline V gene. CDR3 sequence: CASSASGRAGTQYF. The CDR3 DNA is TGTGCCAGCAGCGCTAGCGGGAGGGCCGGGACCCAGTACTTC.

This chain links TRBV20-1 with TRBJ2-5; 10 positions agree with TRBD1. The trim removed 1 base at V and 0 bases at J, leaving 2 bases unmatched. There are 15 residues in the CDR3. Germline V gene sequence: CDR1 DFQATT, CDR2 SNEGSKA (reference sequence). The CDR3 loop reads CSARGTGGYQETQYF. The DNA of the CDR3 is TGCAGTGCTAGAGGGACAGGGGGGTACCAAGAGACCCAGTACTTC.